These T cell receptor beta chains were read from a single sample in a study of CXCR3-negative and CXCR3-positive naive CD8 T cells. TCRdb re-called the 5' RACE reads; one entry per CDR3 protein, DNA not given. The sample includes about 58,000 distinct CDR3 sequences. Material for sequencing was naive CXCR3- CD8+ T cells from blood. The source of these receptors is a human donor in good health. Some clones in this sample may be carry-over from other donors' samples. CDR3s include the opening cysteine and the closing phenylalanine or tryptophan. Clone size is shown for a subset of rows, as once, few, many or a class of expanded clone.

CDR3 protein: CSVVRELSYEQYF
CDR3 length: 13
clone size: .
J gene: TRBJ2-7
V gene: TRBV29-1

CDR3 protein: CASSLPPRLAGDETTDTQYF
CDR3 length: 20
clone size: .
J gene: TRBJ2-3
V gene: TRBV7-2

CDR3 protein: CASSQEAGGGTDTQYF
CDR3 length: 16
clone size: .
J gene: TRBJ2-3
V gene: TRBV3-1

CDR3 protein: CASSQDRIFGTEAFF
CDR3 length: 15
clone size: .
J gene: TRBJ1-1
V gene: TRBV4-3

CDR3 protein: CSVVSPGGTGELFF
CDR3 length: 14
clone size: .
J gene: TRBJ2-2
V gene: TRBV29-1

CDR3 protein: CASSLARGSSYEQYF
CDR3 length: 15
clone size: .
J gene: TRBJ2-7
V gene: TRBV7-6

CDR3 protein: CSVEDYGLAGGGGAQYF
CDR3 length: 17
clone size: .
J gene: TRBJ2-3
V gene: TRBV29-1

CDR3 protein: CASSSLAGAPDTQYF
CDR3 length: 15
clone size: .
J gene: TRBJ2-3
V gene: TRBV12-3/TRBV12-4

CDR3 protein: CASSLGSDNEQFF
CDR3 length: 13
clone size: .
J gene: TRBJ2-1
V gene: TRBV7-9

CDR3 protein: CSVWDSYEQYF
CDR3 length: 11
clone size: .
J gene: TRBJ2-7
V gene: TRBV29-1

CDR3 protein: CASSQGALAQLYEQYF
CDR3 length: 16
clone size: .
J gene: TRBJ2-7
V gene: TRBV5-5

CDR3 protein: CASSPPGDREAKNIQYF
CDR3 length: 17
clone size: .
J gene: TRBJ2-4
V gene: TRBV7-9

CDR3 protein: CASSDRRALRYNEQFF
CDR3 length: 16
clone size: .
J gene: TRBJ2-1
V gene: TRBV7-3

CDR3 protein: CASRELAGAAMWEQYF
CDR3 length: 16
clone size: .
J gene: TRBJ2-7
V gene: TRBV10-2

CDR3 protein: CASTPGQGPYEQYF
CDR3 length: 14
clone size: .
J gene: TRBJ2-7
V gene: TRBV3-1

CDR3 protein: CATSDFPGQYQETQYF
CDR3 length: 16
clone size: .
J gene: TRBJ2-5
V gene: TRBV24-1

CDR3 protein: CASSFSRTNSNYGYTF
CDR3 length: 16
clone size: .
J gene: TRBJ1-2
V gene: TRBV7-8

CDR3 protein: CSVVVPAGELFF
CDR3 length: 12
clone size: .
J gene: TRBJ2-2
V gene: TRBV29-1

CDR3 protein: CASTLGVYQETQYF
CDR3 length: 14
clone size: .
J gene: TRBJ2-5
V gene: TRBV12-3/TRBV12-4

CDR3 protein: CSVASPVDNEQFF
CDR3 length: 13
clone size: .
J gene: TRBJ2-1
V gene: TRBV29-1

CDR3 protein: CAISGTDRDIQLGDTQYF
CDR3 length: 18
clone size: .
J gene: TRBJ2-3
V gene: TRBV10-3

CDR3 protein: CASSYLGGAETDTQYF
CDR3 length: 16
clone size: .
J gene: TRBJ2-3
V gene: TRBV6-5

CDR3 protein: CASSKEISARNTGELFF
CDR3 length: 17
clone size: .
J gene: TRBJ2-2
V gene: TRBV21-1

CDR3 protein: CATSVASGYNEQFF
CDR3 length: 14
clone size: .
J gene: TRBJ2-1
V gene: TRBV15

CDR3 protein: CSGGGTTDTQYF
CDR3 length: 12
clone size: .
J gene: TRBJ2-3
V gene: TRBV29-1

CDR3 protein: CASSSRQIYEQYF
CDR3 length: 13
clone size: .
J gene: TRBJ2-7
V gene: TRBV7-9

CDR3 protein: CSVEDLPGGPTGELFF
CDR3 length: 16
clone size: .
J gene: TRBJ2-2
V gene: TRBV29-1

CDR3 protein: CSVDKRPNPAPSLTF
CDR3 length: 15
clone size: .
J gene: TRBJ1-2
V gene: TRBV29-1

CDR3 protein: CASSYSRQGNTEAFF
CDR3 length: 15
clone size: .
J gene: TRBJ1-1
V gene: TRBV6-5

CDR3 protein: CASRPFSGGNQPQHF
CDR3 length: 15
clone size: .
J gene: TRBJ1-5
V gene: TRBV28

CDR3 protein: CASSYGTGFGETQYF
CDR3 length: 15
clone size: .
J gene: TRBJ2-5
V gene: TRBV6-6

CDR3 protein: CASSPFPRTSGTPYEQYF
CDR3 length: 18
clone size: .
J gene: TRBJ2-7
V gene: TRBV6-2/TRBV6-3

CDR3 protein: CASSGLAGGYQETQYF
CDR3 length: 16
clone size: .
J gene: TRBJ2-5
V gene: TRBV3-1

CDR3 protein: CASSLEPGLTDTQYF
CDR3 length: 15
clone size: .
J gene: TRBJ2-3
V gene: TRBV5-5

CDR3 protein: CASIEGSGELFF
CDR3 length: 12
clone size: .
J gene: TRBJ2-2
V gene: TRBV5-1

CDR3 protein: CSALDREKNIQYF
CDR3 length: 13
clone size: .
J gene: TRBJ2-4
V gene: TRBV29-1

CDR3 protein: CSARATDNYGYTF
CDR3 length: 13
clone size: .
J gene: TRBJ1-2
V gene: TRBV20-1

CDR3 protein: CASSFTTGATNEKLFF
CDR3 length: 16
clone size: .
J gene: TRBJ1-4
V gene: TRBV7-2

CDR3 protein: CSVAAGTEPYNEQFF
CDR3 length: 15
clone size: .
J gene: TRBJ2-1
V gene: TRBV29-1

CDR3 protein: CASSQLDRIDYNEQFF
CDR3 length: 16
clone size: .
J gene: TRBJ2-1
V gene: TRBV3-1

CDR3 protein: CASSSITETYEQYF
CDR3 length: 14
clone size: .
J gene: TRBJ2-7
V gene: TRBV6-5

CDR3 protein: CASSGWTGEPGELFF
CDR3 length: 15
clone size: .
J gene: TRBJ2-2
V gene: TRBV12-3/TRBV12-4

CDR3 protein: CASRGGPPLLDEQYF
CDR3 length: 15
clone size: .
J gene: TRBJ2-7
V gene: TRBV5-1

CDR3 protein: CASSLEGLGHGELFF
CDR3 length: 15
clone size: .
J gene: TRBJ2-2
V gene: TRBV7-2

CDR3 protein: CASSQIKGDGIYEQYF
CDR3 length: 16
clone size: .
J gene: TRBJ2-7
V gene: TRBV4-1

CDR3 protein: CASSYGGTPGTQYF
CDR3 length: 14
clone size: .
J gene: TRBJ2-5
V gene: TRBV6-5

CDR3 protein: CSVPFFRTGPYNEQFF
CDR3 length: 16
clone size: .
J gene: TRBJ2-1
V gene: TRBV29-1

CDR3 protein: CVSSYSLGHGGELFF
CDR3 length: 15
clone size: .
J gene: TRBJ2-2
V gene: TRBV6-5

CDR3 protein: CASSPEPGLAGGPIDNEQFF
CDR3 length: 20
clone size: medium-sized
J gene: TRBJ2-1
V gene: TRBV4-1

CDR3 protein: CSASGDLGHYGYTF
CDR3 length: 14
clone size: .
J gene: TRBJ1-2
V gene: TRBV20-1

CDR3 protein: CASSLSSLISYNEQFF
CDR3 length: 16
clone size: .
J gene: TRBJ2-1
V gene: TRBV7-6

CDR3 protein: CASSAPAPRTDTQYF
CDR3 length: 15
clone size: .
J gene: TRBJ2-3
V gene: TRBV28

CDR3 protein: CASSLLAEETQYF
CDR3 length: 13
clone size: .
J gene: TRBJ2-5
V gene: TRBV7-9